This T cell receptor (beta chain) was found in a study of cytomegalovirus exposure and HLA in healthy donors. The PCR made use of 60 Vbeta and 13 Jbeta primers. This table comes from immunoSEQ multiplex PCR, and its TCRdb copy is limited to in-frame clones, with some not included. The profile shows roughly 240,000 clones, more than 75% of them singletons. V shed 10 bases and J shed 6 bases, with 15 bases lying between them. Germline V gene sequence: CDR1 MNHEY, CDR2 SMNVEV (reference sequence). The CDR3 has 13 residues. The source is a girl aged 2-10 years in good health and CMV-seronegative. The rearrangement uses TRBV27 and TRBJ1-4; possible D gene TRBD1, 6 bases. The specimen was PBMCs. The CDR3 loop reads CATGKGVDEKLFF. In nucleotides, the CDR3 is TGTGCCACAGGAAAGGGGGTGGATGAAAAACTGTTTTTT.